This T cell receptor beta chain emerged from a study of graft-versus-host responses after intestinal transplantation (dated by TCRdb to 2020 to 2022). Study-level background: Multivisceral, liver-intestinal, or isolated intestinal transplants were received by the recipients. Graft-versus-host and host-versus-graft alloreactive T cell clones were tracked in the graft, circulation and bone marrow after intestinal transplantation using bulk TCR-beta CDR3 sequencing. Every recipient was given anti-thymocyte globulin induction, followed by roughly 3 years of maintenance tacrolimus and steroids. To identify alloreactive clones, pre-transplant mixed lymphocyte reaction products were sequenced and then compared with unstimulated pre-transplant donor and recipient T cells. Donor T cell macrochimerism was defined as a peak of at least 4% donor T cells among recipient peripheral blood mononuclear cells. Rather than going through the commercial service, samples from a few later patients were sequenced in-house on an Illumina MiSeq and processed with MiXCR. The cohort enrolled roughly 25 intestinal transplant recipients including one retransplant, and a few patients lacking pretransplant specimens were excluded. Results the study describes overall, beyond this receptor: Conclusions were limited by the relatively low number and heterogeneity of intestinal transplant patients. Early after transplant, peak levels of circulating GvH clones were found to be associated with declines in HvG clones. GvH clones were detected in recipient bone marrow, and some of these GvH clones were observed earlier in ileal mucosa or blood, consistent with an intestinal mucosal origin. Patients with donor T cell macrochimerism had high GvH to HvG T cell clonal ratios in their allografts.

The library was obtained by the immunoSEQ multiplex PCR assay. In most patients, genomic DNA was isolated using the Qiagen DNeasy Blood and Tissue Kit and sent frozen to Adaptive Biotechnologies for TCR sequencing. For most patients, high-throughput TCR-beta CDR3 sequencing of genomic DNA was performed by Adaptive Biotechnologies. Regarding the original processing steps: Adaptive's ImmunoSEQ software was the source of the TCR sequencing data for 15 to 20 patients, while a few other patients were processed with MiXCR and VDJtools. CD4 versus CD8 sorting errors were corrected by removing sequences found in both subsets at a frequency ratio below 5:1. CDR3 nucleotide sequences shared between donor and recipient were removed because the origin of such sequences could not be assigned. Alloreactive clones required at least 2-fold expansion over unstimulated cells and minimum CFSE-low frequency of 0.002% (template counts) or 0.001% (read counts). Mappable clones were those detected in sequenced pre-transplant spleen, lymph node, or MLR CFSE-low populations of the donor or recipient. The cumulative frequency of alloreactive clones was calculated as a percentage of all sequences, weighted by copy number. This is the immuneACCESS table as TCRdb keeps it, with only in-frame sequences that have V and J called. A part of the clones is gone; compared with another copy, unresolved V genes explain less than half, and the rest is unexplained. That table supplies the V and J calls and clone size; D and trimming were determined from the DNA. The sample table lists about 70,000 clones, roughly 90% of them with a count of one. Roughly 3.9% of the sample is held by the ten biggest clonotypes.

Inclusive of the bounding cysteine and phenylalanine, the CDR3 is 14 residues long. Of all the DNA, just the CDR3 is kept, 42 bases in frame from base 1. Reading the germline V gene gives CDR1 SNHLY and CDR2 FYNNEI. Taken with the paper, the label for time point translates to: cells obtained before transplantation from donor or recipient. CD3+CD4+ and CD3+CD8+ populations were FACS-sorted from unstimulated pre-transplant donor and recipient cells taken from spleen or lymph nodes. A word on this clone: This receptor's antigen is unknown. No qualities accompany the bases; no much larger clone lies one base away.

The TCR originated in a human donor who was the organ donor for an intestinal transplant. The chain uses TRBV2 and TRBJ1-2; a stretch of 11 junction bases matches TRBD1. The material sequenced was unstimulated CD8+ T cells sorted from spleen or lymph node cells, taken before transplant. The CDR3 amino acid sequence is: CHLGQGAENYGYTF. The DNA reads as follows: TGTCACCTTGGACAGGGGGCTGAGAACTATGGCTACACCTTC.